These 24 T cell receptor beta chains originate from one sample sequenced in a study of T cells of healthy individuals. TCRdb re-analysed the 5' RACE reads in MiXCR, keeping a single row per CDR3 protein. The table includes more than 85,000 distinct CDR3 sequences, 15% to 20% detected once. The receptors stem from a human donor in good health.

This clonotype was observed a handful of times. The genes are TRBV27 and TRBJ2-2, with D possibly matching TRBD2 (6 bases). Trimming removed 5 bases at V and 3 bases at J, with 10 bases between. Germline values: CDR1 MNHEY, CDR2 SMNVEV (reference sequence). The CDR3 is made up of 14 amino acids. The CDR3 DNA reads as TGTGCCAGCAGTACACGGGACTACACCGGGGAGCTGTTTTTT. Its protein product is CASSTRDYTGELFF.

This clonotype was seen a few times. CDR3 in amino acids: CASSPSVRGLDTQYF. The CDR3 DNA reads as TGTGCCAGCTCCCCGAGTGTTCGGGGGCTCGATACGCAGTATTTT. This chain uses TRBV18 with TRBJ2-3; the D gene could be TRBD1 or TRBD2 (6 bases each). CDR3 length: 15 amino acids. Germline lookup yields CDR1 KGHSH and CDR2 LQKENI. V was clipped by 6 bases and J by 6 bases, with 19 bases between them.

This clonotype was counted only a few times. The J gene is TRBJ2-6, the V gene TRBV6-1, with D unresolved. The germline CDR1 and CDR2 sequences are MNHNS and SASEGT. The CDR3 consists of 18 residues. With 7 bases removed from V and 0 bases from J, the gap between germline ends came to 19 bases. The chain's CDR3 is CASTERPGLGSGANVLTF. For the CDR3, the DNA is TGTGCCAGCACCGAACGGCCGGGTCTGGGCTCTGGGGCCAACGTCCTGACTTTC.

This clonotype was seen many times. The genes are TRBV3-1 and TRBJ2-5; no definite D call. This CDR3 has 16 residues. Per germline, CDR1 LGHDT and CDR2 YNNKEL (reference sequence). V lost 3 bases, J lost 0 bases, and 14 bases lay in between. CDR3 residues: CASSQDQPKYQETQYF. CDR3 DNA sequence: TGTGCCAGCAGCCAGGACCAGCCGAAGTACCAAGAGACCCAGTACTTC.

This clonotype turned up a few times. The chain joins TRBV25-1 to TRBJ1-6; D ambiguous. Trimming took off 5 bases at V and 0 bases at J, with 5 bases between the two ends. The CDR3 sequence is 14 residues long. Germline-derived CDR1 and CDR2 are MGHDK and SYGVNS. The CDR3 reads CASSPLSYNSPLHF. Here the CDR3 DNA reads TGTGCCAGCAGTCCGCTCTCCTATAATTCACCCCTCCACTTT. The variable domain in full, completed from reference TRBV25-1 and TRBJ1-6, reads EADIYQTPRYLVIGTGKKITLECSQTMGHDKMYWYQQDPGMELHLIHYSYGVNSTEKGDLSSESTVSRIRTEHFPLTLESARPSHTSQYLCASSPLSYNSPLHFGNGTRLTVT.

V is TRBV27 and J is TRBJ1-2, with 7 bases that match TRBD1. The CDR3 loop spans 15 amino acids. CDR1 and CDR2 from the germline V gene are MNHEY and SMNVEV (reference sequence). The ends lost 6 bases at V and 8 bases at J; junction bases unmatched: 15. The CDR3 spells CASRLTSTGSRGYTF. The CDR3 DNA reads TGTGCCAGCAGACTTACCTCGACAGGGTCTCGGGGCTACACCTTC.

The chain carries TRBV12-3 or TRBV12-4 and TRBJ1-2, with 9 positions matching TRBD1. This CDR3 has 15 amino acids. The V segment lost 5 bases and the J segment 4 bases; nucleotides outside the gene matches: 8. The CDR3 sequence: CASSLNRGQGYGYTF. CDR3 nucleotides: TGTGCCAGCAGTCTCAACAGGGGGCAAGGCTATGGCTACACCTTC.

This clonotype was picked up a small number of times. The chain uses TRBV29-1 and TRBJ1-5; the match to TRBD1 covers 8 bases. The germline V gene encodes CDR1 SQVTM and CDR2 ANQGSEA. CDR3 size: 13 residues. With 6 bases clipped from V and 5 bases from J, the junction kept 6 bases outside the gene matches. DNA of the CDR3: TGCAGCGTGGCCACAGGGGGATATCAGCCCCAGCATTTT. This gives the protein CSVATGGYQPQHF.

This clonotype was seen only a few times. The V call is TRBV10-3, the J call TRBJ2-3; D gene ambiguous. CDR1 is ENHRY, CDR2 SYGVKD, per germline. Trimming shortened V by 9 bases and J by 1 base, and 5 bases separated the two germline ends. The CDR3 totals 11 residues. The CDR3 coding sequence is TGTGCCATTGGCGGCACAGATACGCAGTATTTT. Encoded protein: CAIGGTDTQYF.

Comment on this clonotype: A much larger clone sits a single nucleotide away, making a read error possible. The chain employs TRBV4-2 and TRBJ2-5; 8 bases line up with TRBD1. The CDR3 covers 17 residues. Germline V gene data show CDR1 as LGHNA and CDR2 as YNFKEQ. The CDR3 is CASSPGQGRGYQETQHF. CDR3 sequence (DNA): TGTGCCAGCAGCCCTGGACAGGGACGGGGGTACCAAGAGACCCAGCACTTC.

This sequence joins TRBV5-1 and TRBJ2-7; 9 positions agree with TRBD2. The V and J ends lost 4 bases and 3 bases, in that order; junction bases with no gene match: 8. CDR1 SGHRS and CDR2 YFSETQ come from the germline V gene. This CDR3 contains 15 residues. CDR3 region: CASSLQERGDYEQYF. The CDR3 DNA reads TGCGCCAGCAGCCTTCAGGAGCGGGGGGACTACGAGCAGTACTTC.

This clonotype was found many times. The chain uses TRBV7-9 and TRBJ2-5, with 7 bases identical to TRBD1. Trimming at V came to 5 bases and at J to 5 bases, leaving 8 bases not matched to a gene. The germline V gene has CDR1 SEHNR and CDR2 FQNEAQ (reference sequence). The CDR3 covers 14 residues. The CDR3 DNA follows: TGTGCCAGCAGCCGAGACAGGGTAGAGGAGACCCAGTACTTC. Protein: CASSRDRVEETQYF.

Within the sample, this clonotype is medium-sized. J is TRBJ2-3 and V is TRBV9, with TRBD2 identical over 12 bases. The length of the CDR3 is 16 residues. The germline V gene has CDR1 SGDLS and CDR2 YYNGEE. The J segment lost 6 bases and the V segment lost 0 bases, leaving 5 bases of the junction unmatched. The CDR3 here is CASSVASGGAMDTQYF. CDR3 DNA: TGTGCCAGCAGCGTAGCTAGCGGGGGGGCTATGGATACGCAGTATTTT.

Only a few counts were recorded for this clonotype. The chain has TRBV2 and TRBJ1-4; D gene uncertain. The germline CDR1 and CDR2 sequences are SNHLY and FYNNEI. CDR3 length: 13 amino acids. V lost 4 bases, J lost 15 bases, and 18 bases lay in between. The CDR3 spells CASSAVRARFMFF. The CDR3 DNA reads TGTGCCAGCAGTGCCGTCCGGGCCCGTTTTATGTTTTTT.

The CDR3 loop is CASVAPPYGYTF. DNA of the CDR3: TGTGCCAGCGTTGCCCCCCCCTATGGCTACACCTTC. The J gene is TRBJ1-2, the V gene TRBV28, with D uncertain. CDR1 is MDHEN, CDR2 SYDVKM, per germline. CDR3 size: 12 residues. Between the trimmed V and J ends, which lost 8 bases and 4 bases, there was a span of 11 bases.

This clonotype was found many times. The CDR3: CASTPTESFSGANVLTF. DNA for the CDR3: TGCGCCAGCACCCCGACAGAGAGTTTCTCTGGGGCCAACGTCCTGACTTTC. The V call is TRBV4-3, the J call TRBJ2-6; maybe TRBD1 (5 bases). The germline V and J ends were trimmed by 7 bases and 0 bases, with 16 bases remaining between them. The V gene's germline CDR1 is LGHNA and CDR2 YSLEER. CDR3 size: 17 residues.

The V and J genes are TRBV5-1 and TRBJ2-7, with a possible D match to TRBD1 (6 bases). The CDR3 covers 14 residues. The germline CDR1 and CDR2 sequences are SGHRS and YFSETQ. V was clipped by 3 bases and J by 2 bases, with 12 bases between them. For the CDR3, the DNA is TGCGCCAGCAGCTCCAAACAGGGACCCTACGAGCAGTACTTC. It specifies CASSSKQGPYEQYF.

Ten or more counts support this clonotype. V is TRBV28 and J is TRBJ2-2; 7 positions agree with TRBD1. With 7 bases clipped from V and 4 bases from J, the junction kept 15 bases outside the gene matches. CDR3 length equals 17 residues. CDR1 is MDHEN, CDR2 SYDVKM, per germline. CDR3: CASTSLPTGAGTGELFF. The DNA for the CDR3 is TGTGCCAGCACCTCACTACCCACAGGGGCAGGCACCGGGGAGCTGTTTTTT. Full variable domain (rest looked up from reference TRBV28 and TRBJ2-2): DVKVTQSSRYLVKRTGEKVFLECVQDMDHENMFWYRQDPGLGLRLIYFSYDVKMKEKGDIPEGYSVSREKKERFSLILESASTNQTSMYLCASTSLPTGAGTGELFFGEGSRLTVL.

The chain links TRBV20-1 to TRBJ2-4; D gene uncertain. The CDR3 loop spans 14 amino acids. CDR1 and CDR2 (germline): DFQATT, SNEGSKA (reference sequence). Deletions cut 6 bases from V and 0 bases from J, with 12 bases between. CDR3 bases: TGCAGTGCAATGTCCTTGATAGCCAAAAACATTCAGTACTTC. Translation: CSAMSLIAKNIQYF.

In this sample, this clonotype turned up many times. The chain couples TRBV7-3 to TRBJ2-3; weak D call: TRBD2 (5 bases). Trimming shortened V by 2 bases and J by 1 base, and 16 bases separated the two germline ends. The CDR3 contains 17 residues. Looked up from germline, CDR1 is SGHTA and CDR2 is FQGTGA. The CDR3 DNA is TGTGCCAGCAGCTTAGGACTGACTACCTTTGGCACAGATACGCAGTATTTT. Protein: CASSLGLTTFGTDTQYF.

The chain has TRBV28 and TRBJ2-1; maybe TRBD2 (6 bases). The CDR3 consists of 16 residues. Trimming removed 5 bases from V and 5 bases from J, with 19 bases in between. Per germline, CDR1 MDHEN and CDR2 SYDVKM. CDR3 region: CASSTPTSSSNNEQFF. The CDR3 bases are TGTGCCAGCAGTACCCCGACTAGTAGTTCGAACAATGAGCAGTTCTTC.

This clonotype came up a few times. The V and J genes are TRBV6-5 and TRBJ2-7, with D possibly TRBD1 on 6 matching bases. V lost 0 bases to trimming and J lost 3 bases, with 15 bases between them. CDR1 is MNHEY and CDR2 is SVGAGI in the germline V gene. The CDR3 sequence is 16 residues long. The CDR3 sequence is CASSYSTGQSFYEQYF. CDR3 coding DNA: TGTGCCAGCAGTTACTCGACCGGACAGAGTTTCTACGAGCAGTACTTC.

The rearrangement joins TRBV6-6 to TRBJ2-3; D is unclear. Germline loops: CDR1 MNHNY, CDR2 SVGAGI (reference sequence). V lost 5 bases and J 14 bases, leaving 23 bases between the germline ends. CDR3 length: 14 amino acids. CDR3 protein: CASSEGKSSIVPYF. The CDR3 bases are TGTGCCAGCAGTGAAGGGAAGTCCTCCATCGTTCCGTATTTT.

This clonotype was observed many times. The chain links TRBV29-1 to TRBJ1-1; a possible D gene is TRBD1 (6 bases). Germline V gene lookup returns CDR1 SQVTM and CDR2 ANQGSEA. V lost 7 bases to trimming and J lost 8 bases, with 14 bases between them. The CDR3 has 11 residues. This CDR3 is CSDQDSVEAFF. The CDR3, as DNA: TGCAGCGATCAGGACAGCGTAGAAGCTTTCTTT.